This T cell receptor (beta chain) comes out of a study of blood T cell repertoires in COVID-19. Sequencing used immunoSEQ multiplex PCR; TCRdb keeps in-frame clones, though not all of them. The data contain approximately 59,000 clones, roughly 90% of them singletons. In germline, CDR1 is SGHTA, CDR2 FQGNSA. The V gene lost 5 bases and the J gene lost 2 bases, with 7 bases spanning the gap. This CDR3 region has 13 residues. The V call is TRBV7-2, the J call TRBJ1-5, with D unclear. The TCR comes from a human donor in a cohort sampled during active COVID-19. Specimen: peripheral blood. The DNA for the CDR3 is TGTGCCAGCAGCCCACAAGGCAATCAGCCCCAGCATTTT. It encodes CASSPQGNQPQHF. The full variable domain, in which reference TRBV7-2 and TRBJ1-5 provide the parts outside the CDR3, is GAGVSQSPSNKVTEKGKDVELRCDPISGHTALYWYRQSLGQGLEFLIYFQGNSAPDKSGLPSDRFSAERTGGSVSTLTIQRTQQEDSAVYLCASSPQGNQPQHFGDGTRLSIL.